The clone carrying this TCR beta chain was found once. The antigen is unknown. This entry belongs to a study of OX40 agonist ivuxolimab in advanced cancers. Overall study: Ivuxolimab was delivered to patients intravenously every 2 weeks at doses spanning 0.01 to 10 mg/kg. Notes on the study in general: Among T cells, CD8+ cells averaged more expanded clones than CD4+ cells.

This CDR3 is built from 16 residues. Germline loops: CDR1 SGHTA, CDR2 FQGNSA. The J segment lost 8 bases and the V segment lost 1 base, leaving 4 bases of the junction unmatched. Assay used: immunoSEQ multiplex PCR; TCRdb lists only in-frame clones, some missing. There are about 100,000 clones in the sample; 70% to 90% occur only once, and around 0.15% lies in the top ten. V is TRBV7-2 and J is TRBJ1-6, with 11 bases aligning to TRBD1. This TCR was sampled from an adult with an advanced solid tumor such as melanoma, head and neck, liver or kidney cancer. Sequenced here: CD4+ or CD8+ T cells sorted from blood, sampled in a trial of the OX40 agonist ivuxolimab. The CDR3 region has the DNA TGTGCCAGCAGCTTAGGGAGGACAGGGGGCTATTCACCCCTCCACTTT. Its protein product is CASSLGRTGGYSPLHF.